This T cell receptor beta chain is from a study of shared clonotypes between healthy human individuals. Study information: A couple of women and a few men aged 18 to 49 made up the donors.

Naive CD8 cells, CD45RO-negative and positively selected for CCR7, excluded terminally differentiated effector memory CD45RA+ cells. Healthy and HIV-negative, the adult donors had no recent acute infections or vaccinations. The CDR3 sequence is 15 residues long. V shed 4 bases and J shed 8 bases, with 15 bases lying between them. Looked up from germline, CDR1 is MDHEN and CDR2 is SYDVKM. On this clone itself: What it binds is not known.

The repertoire was sequenced with immunoSEQ multiplex PCR; TCRdb's copy has only in-frame clones and lacks some. The data show 800,000 to 950,000 clones, around 96% seen once. Study-level findings and limits: Researchers sampled blood only, noting tissue repertoires likely differ.

This chain joins TRBV28 and TRBJ1-6; D is uncertain. Sequenced material: naive CD8+ T cells sorted from blood. The TCR was taken from a man under 40 in good health. The CDR3 bases are TGTGCCAGCAGTTCCCCGGACCGGAGGGATTCACCCCTCCACTTT. Encoded protein: CASSSPDRRDSPLHF.